The rows below give T cell receptor beta chains drawn from one sample of a study of cytomegalovirus exposure and HLA in healthy donors. The assay was immunoSEQ multiplex PCR, and TCRdb's table has in-frame clones only and misses some. The sample holds roughly 110,000 clones, roughly 71% seen once. The sequencing sample was made of PBMCs. These TCRs come from a male donor in good health and CMV-seropositive. The CDR3 runs from the conserved cysteine through the conserved F or W. D genes are given only for firm matches. Only part of the rows carry a size: once, few, many, or a class if the clone is expanded.

D gene,clone size,J gene,V gene,CDR3 protein,CDR3 DNA
NA,NA,TRBJ2-1,TRBV7-9,CATRTESSYNEQFF,TGTGCCACTCGTACGGAGAGCTCCTACAATGAGCAGTTCTTC
NA,few,TRBJ2-3,TRBV7-9,CASSLQITDTQYF,TGTGCCAGCAGCCTCCAGATCACAGATACGCAGTATTTT
TRBD2,NA,TRBJ2-1,TRBV5-4,CASSLLAGRNEQFF,TGTGCCAGCAGCTTGCTAGCGGGGCGCAATGAGCAGTTCTTC
TRBD1,NA,TRBJ2-2,TRBV7-7,CASSAGQGNGELFF,TGTGCCAGCAGCGCGGGACAGGGAAACGGGGAGCTGTTTTTT
TRBD1,NA,TRBJ1-2,TRBV5-6,CASSLVGTGLSGGYTF,TGTGCCAGCAGCTTGGTAGGGACAGGGTTGTCCGGTGGCTACACCTTC
TRBD2,once,TRBJ2-1,TRBV7-8,CASSTRTSGGNEQFF,TGTGCCAGCAGCACCCGGACTAGCGGGGGTAATGAGCAGTTCTTC
NA,NA,TRBJ2-1,TRBV5-4,CASSLAGFGYNEQFF,TGTGCCAGCAGCTTGGCAGGGTTCGGCTACAATGAGCAGTTCTTC
NA,few,TRBJ1-2,TRBV5-4,CASSWGGGNYGYTF,TGTGCCAGCAGCTGGGGCGGGGGGAACTATGGCTACACCTTC
TRBD1,NA,TRBJ1-1,TRBV6-4,CASRRDRGSTEAFF,TGTGCCAGCAGACGTGACAGGGGGAGCACTGAAGCTTTCTTT
NA,few,TRBJ1-3,TRBV18,CASSLTDSLSGNTIYF,TGTGCCAGCTCACTCACGGACAGCCTCTCTGGAAACACCATATATTTT
TRBD1,NA,TRBJ2-7,TRBV4-3,CASSLTGTGVYEQYF,TGCGCCAGCAGCCTGACCGGGACAGGGGTCTACGAGCAGTACTTC
NA,NA,TRBJ1-2,TRBV5-4,CASSPAGSPKIYGYTF,TGTGCCAGCAGCCCCGCCGGGTCCCCAAAGATCTATGGCTACACCTTC
TRBD2,NA,TRBJ2-7,TRBV6-5,CASSPGGKKGQYF,TGTGCCAGCAGCCCCGGGGGGAAGAAAGGGCAGTACTTC
TRBD2,NA,TRBJ2-5,TRBV9,CASSDWGTSGETQYF,TGTGCCAGCAGTGATTGGGGGACTAGCGGGGAGACCCAGTACTTC
NA,few,TRBJ2-3,TRBV4-2,CASSQRTSWEKHTQYF,TGTGCCAGCAGCCAAAGAACTAGTTGGGAGAAGCATACGCAGTATTTT
NA,NA,TRBJ2-1,TRBV7-3,CASSLMGVGQTEQFF,TGTGCCAGCAGCTTAATGGGGGTCGGACAGACTGAGCAGTTCTTC
TRBD1,NA,TRBJ2-7,TRBV5-1,CATRPSTGDSYEQYF,TGCGCCACCCGGCCCTCGACAGGGGACTCCTACGAGCAGTACTTC
TRBD1,NA,TRBJ2-7,TRBV6-5,CASSYQTGGVAYEQYF,TGTGCCAGCAGTTACCAGACAGGGGGGGTCGCCTACGAGCAGTACTTC
TRBD2,NA,TRBJ2-7,TRBV6-6,CASSPGTNYEQYF,TGTGCCAGCAGCCCCGGGACTAACTACGAGCAGTACTTC
TRBD1,NA,TRBJ1-2,TRBV9,CASSIGQGLNYGYTF,TGTGCCAGCAGTATCGGACAGGGCCTTAACTATGGCTACACCTTC
NA,NA,TRBJ1-1,TRBV6-6,CASSPFSTEAFF,TGTGCCAGCAGCCCCTTCTCTACTGAAGCTTTCTTT